This TCR beta chain was retrieved from a study of Graves' ophthalmopathy and Graves' hyperthyroidism. About the study: A follow-up of 18 months without ophthalmopathy meant that hyperthyroidism was stable.

Only one count was recorded for this clonotype. Each hyperthyroidism patient was newly diagnosed, with under 2 months' duration, and aged 18 to 65. Clinical symptoms, serum thyroxine, TRAb, thyroid ultrasound and orbital computed tomography formed the basis of diagnosis. TCR beta CDR3 amplification used RNA transcripts. The first round was an RT-PCR with HTBI primers, and the second round was a multiplex PCR. TCRdb re-called the multiplex PCR reads with MiXCR, one entry per CDR3 protein. The data hold around 1,000,000 distinct CDR3 sequences, with about two fifths observed a single time. Germline lookup yields CDR1 LNHNV and CDR2 YYDKDF (reference sequence). This CDR3 is 14 amino acids long. V lost 3 bases and J lost 7, with 15 bases in between.

The sequence was obtained from an adult man with Graves' hyperthyroidism. Source material: peripheral blood or thyroid tissue (not recorded which). The chain combines TRBV15 with TRBJ1-2; TRBD1 is a possible D gene (5 bases). This CDR3 reads CATSSVEAGGGYTF. CDR3 sequence (DNA): TGTGCCACCAGCAGCGTTGAAGCGGGGGGTGGCTACACCTTC.